This passage covers 10 T cell receptor beta chains from one sample sequenced in a study of cytomegalovirus exposure and HLA in healthy donors. PCR primers comprised 60 Vbeta and 13 Jbeta primers. The repertoire was sequenced with immunoSEQ multiplex PCR; TCRdb's copy has only in-frame clones and lacks some. The data show more than 150,000 clones, 76% seen once. Sequences were obtained from PBMCs. Receptors were obtained from a man between 18 and 35 years old in good health and CMV-seronegative.

The rearrangement joins TRBV7-3 to TRBJ2-7, with 7 bases fitting TRBD2. Germline V gene lookup returns CDR1 SGHTA and CDR2 FQGTGA. The V segment lost 3 bases and the J segment 0 bases; nucleotides outside the gene matches: 11. This CDR3 comprises 17 residues. The CDR3 bases are TGTGCCAGCAGCTTGGGGGGAGGGTCTTATTCCTCCTACGAGCAGTACTTC. This translates into CASSLGGGSYSSYEQYF.

The chain combines TRBV5-1 with TRBJ1-6, with a possible D match to TRBD1 (5 bases). The CDR3 length is 13 residues. V lost 0 bases and J 10 bases, leaving 8 bases between the germline ends. The germline CDR1 and CDR2 sequences are SGHRS and YFSETQ. CDR3 DNA sequence: TGCGCCAGCAGCTTGGGGCAGGGCTCACCCCTCCACTTT. As protein: CASSLGQGSPLHF. The whole variable domain, filled in from reference TRBV5-1 and TRBJ1-6, reads KAGVTQTPRYLIKTRGQQVTLSCSPISGHRSVSWYQQTPGQGLQFLFEYFSETQRNKGNFPGRFSGRQFSNSRSEMNVSTLELGDSALYLCASSLGQGSPLHFGNGTRLTVT.

V gene TRBV5-1 combines with J gene TRBJ1-2; D might be TRBD1 (6 bases). CDR3 size: 14 residues. Germline CDR1 reads SGHRS; CDR2 reads YFSETQ. V was trimmed by 2 bases and J by 6 bases, leaving 14 bases between them. The chain's CDR3 is CASSFRGAQDGYTF. The CDR3 DNA follows: TGCGCCAGCAGCTTCCGGGGGGCGCAGGATGGCTACACCTTC.

This chain connects TRBV5-4 to TRBJ2-1, with TRBD1 matching 8 bases. The V segment lost 3 bases and the J segment 7 bases; nucleotides outside the gene matches: 6. The length of the CDR3 is 14 residues. Germline CDR1 reads SGHNT; CDR2 reads YYREEE (reference sequence). The CDR3 spells CASSSWTGRNEQFF. For the CDR3, the DNA is TGTGCCAGCAGCTCTTGGACAGGGAGGAATGAGCAGTTCTTC.

V and J are TRBV6-1 and TRBJ1-5, with TRBD1 matching 7 bases. Looked up from germline, CDR1 is MNHNS and CDR2 is SASEGT. This CDR3 is built from 15 residues. V trimming: 6 bases; J trimming: 3 bases; junction bases outside the gene matches: 8. The CDR3 protein is CASRTGFVANQPQHF. For the CDR3, the DNA is TGTGCCAGCAGGACAGGGTTTGTCGCCAATCAGCCCCAGCATTTT.

The chain couples TRBV7-2 to TRBJ2-7; 9 bases map to TRBD2. The CDR3 loop spans 15 amino acids. V lost 1 base and J lost 2; bases outside the gene matches: 3. The germline gives CDR1 SGHTA, CDR2 FQGNSA. CDR3 region: CASSLGAGGTYEQYF. DNA for the CDR3: TGTGCCAGCAGCTTAGGGGCGGGGGGGACCTACGAGCAGTACTTC.

This chain links TRBV5-6 with TRBJ2-7, with D uncertain. V was clipped by 1 base and J by 6 bases, with 8 bases between them. This CDR3 is built from 12 residues. Germline V CDR1 and CDR2: SGHDT, YYEEEE. The DNA for the CDR3 is TGTGCCAGCAGCTTGTATGGCATCGAGCAGTACTTC. Its translation is CASSLYGIEQYF.

The rearrangement uses TRBV6-5 and TRBJ2-5; a weak D match, TRBD2 (6 bases). V was shortened by 6 bases and J by 5 bases, with 19 bases between the two germline ends. Germline V CDR1 and CDR2: MNHEY, SVGAGI. The CDR3 is made up of 15 amino acids. This CDR3 reads CASSPGVGGRETQYF. CDR3 DNA sequence: TGTGCCAGCAGCCCCGGGGTTGGAGGGCGGGAGACCCAGTACTTC.

The chain combines TRBV6-5 with TRBJ2-1; 10 positions agree with TRBD2. The J segment lost 5 bases and the V segment lost 7 bases, leaving 8 bases of the junction unmatched. This CDR3 contains 15 residues. Germline CDR1 reads MNHEY; CDR2 reads SVGAGI. In nucleotides, the CDR3 is TGTGCCAGCACCTCGAGCGGGGGGGCTCACAATGAGCAGTTCTTC. Translated, it gives CASTSSGGAHNEQFF.

This rearrangement joins TRBV5-6 to TRBJ2-3; tentatively, D is TRBD2 (6 bases). The V and J ends lost 0 bases and 9 bases respectively, with 14 bases between them. The germline gives CDR1 SGHDT, CDR2 YYEEEE. CDR3 length: 14 residues. CDR3 sequence: CASSLVLAKSTQYF. CDR3 sequence (DNA): TGTGCCAGCAGCTTGGTCCTAGCGAAGAGCACGCAGTATTTT.